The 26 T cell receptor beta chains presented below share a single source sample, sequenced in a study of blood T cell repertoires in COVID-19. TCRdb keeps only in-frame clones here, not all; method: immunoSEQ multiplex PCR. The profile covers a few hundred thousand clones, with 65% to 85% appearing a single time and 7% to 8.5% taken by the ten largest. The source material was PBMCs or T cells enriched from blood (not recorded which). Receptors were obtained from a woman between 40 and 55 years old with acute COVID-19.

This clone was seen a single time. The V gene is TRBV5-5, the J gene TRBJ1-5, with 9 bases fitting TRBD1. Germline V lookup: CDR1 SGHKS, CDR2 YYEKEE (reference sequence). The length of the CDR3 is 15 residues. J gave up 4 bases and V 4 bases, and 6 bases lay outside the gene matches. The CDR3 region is CASSTTGGGNQPQHF. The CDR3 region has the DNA TGTGCCAGCAGCACCACAGGGGGCGGAAATCAGCCCCAGCATTTT.

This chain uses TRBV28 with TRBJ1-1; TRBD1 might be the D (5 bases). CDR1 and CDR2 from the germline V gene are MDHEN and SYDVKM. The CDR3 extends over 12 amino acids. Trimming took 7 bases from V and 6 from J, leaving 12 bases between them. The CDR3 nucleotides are TGTGCCAGCACGGCAGGGAGGGCTGAAGCTTTCTTT. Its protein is CASTAGRAEAFF.

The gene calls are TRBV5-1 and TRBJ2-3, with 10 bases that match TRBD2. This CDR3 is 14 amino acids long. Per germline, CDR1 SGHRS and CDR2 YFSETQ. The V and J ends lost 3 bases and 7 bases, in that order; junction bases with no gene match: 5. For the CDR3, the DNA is TGCGCCAGCAGCTCCGGGACTAGCGAAAATACGCAGTATTTT. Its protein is CASSSGTSENTQYF.

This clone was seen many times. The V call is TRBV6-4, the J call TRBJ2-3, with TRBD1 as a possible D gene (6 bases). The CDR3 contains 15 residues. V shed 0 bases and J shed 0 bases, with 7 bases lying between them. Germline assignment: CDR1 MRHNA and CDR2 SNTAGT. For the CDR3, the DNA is TGTGCCAGCAGTGACTCAGGGGGTAGCACAGATACGCAGTATTTT. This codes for CASSDSGGSTDTQYF.

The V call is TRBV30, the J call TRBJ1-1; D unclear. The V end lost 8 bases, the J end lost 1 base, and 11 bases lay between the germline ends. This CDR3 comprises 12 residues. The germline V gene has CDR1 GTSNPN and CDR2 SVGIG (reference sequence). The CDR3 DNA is TGTGCCGGCCGACTGAGGAACACTGAAGCTTTCTTT. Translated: CAGRLRNTEAFF.

The CDR3 spells CASSGRTDNPFSRYTF. In nucleotides, the CDR3 is TGTGCCAGCAGCGGACGGACAGACAATCCCTTTAGTCGCTACACCTTC. The chain is built from TRBV9 and TRBJ1-2; tentative D call: TRBD1 (6 bases). V lost 3 bases and J 9 bases, leaving 24 bases between the germline ends. The CDR3 is 16 amino acids. In germline, CDR1 is SGDLS, CDR2 YYNGEE.

CDR3 nucleotide sequence: TGTGCCAGCAGTGAAGCGCGGAGAACACCTTACACCTTC. Its protein product is CASSEARRTPYTF. V usage is TRBV6-1 and J usage is TRBJ1-2; D is ambiguous. The V end was cut by 0 bases, the J end by 11 bases, with 13 bases between. CDR3 length: 13 residues. Germline V gene lookup returns CDR1 MNHNS and CDR2 SASEGT.

CDR3 coding DNA: TGCGCCAGCATGAACAGGGACACTGAAGCTTTCTTT. Residues: CASMNRDTEAFF. The chain uses TRBV10-2 and TRBJ1-1; perhaps TRBD1 as D (6 bases). The V end lost 7 bases, the J end lost 3 bases, and 9 bases lay between the germline ends. The CDR3 has 12 amino acids. Germline CDR1 reads WSHSY; CDR2 reads SAAADI.

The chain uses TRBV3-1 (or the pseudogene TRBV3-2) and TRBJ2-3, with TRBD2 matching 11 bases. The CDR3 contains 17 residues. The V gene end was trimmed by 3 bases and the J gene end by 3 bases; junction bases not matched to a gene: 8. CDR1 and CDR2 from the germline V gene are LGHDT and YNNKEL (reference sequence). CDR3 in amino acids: CASSHHGIAGGTDTQYF. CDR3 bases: TGTGCCAGCAGCCACCATGGGATAGCGGGAGGGACAGATACGCAGTATTTT.

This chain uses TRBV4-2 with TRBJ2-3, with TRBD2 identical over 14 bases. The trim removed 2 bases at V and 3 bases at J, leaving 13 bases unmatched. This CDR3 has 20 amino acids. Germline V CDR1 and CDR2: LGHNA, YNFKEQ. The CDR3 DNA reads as TGTGCCAGCAGCCAAACTCTGACTAGCGGGAGGGCCGGGTGGACAGATACGCAGTATTTT. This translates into CASSQTLTSGRAGWTDTQYF.

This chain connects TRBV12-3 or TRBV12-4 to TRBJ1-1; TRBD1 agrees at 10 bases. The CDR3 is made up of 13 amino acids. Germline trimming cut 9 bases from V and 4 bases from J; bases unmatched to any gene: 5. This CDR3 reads CASRQGAGTEAFF. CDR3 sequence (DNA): TGTGCCAGTCGACAGGGGGCCGGCACTGAAGCTTTCTTT.

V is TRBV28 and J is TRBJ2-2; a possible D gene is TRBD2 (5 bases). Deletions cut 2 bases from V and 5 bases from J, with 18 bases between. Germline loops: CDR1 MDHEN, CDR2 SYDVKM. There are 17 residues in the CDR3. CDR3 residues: CASSLDNRLRGTGELFF. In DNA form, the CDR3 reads TGTGCCAGCAGTTTAGACAACAGACTGCGAGGGACCGGGGAGCTGTTTTTT.

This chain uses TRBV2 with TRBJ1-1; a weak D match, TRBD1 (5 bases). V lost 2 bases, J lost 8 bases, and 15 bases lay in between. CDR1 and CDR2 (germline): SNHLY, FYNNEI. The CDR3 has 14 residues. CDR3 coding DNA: TGTGCCAGCAGTGAATCGTCGCAGGGTAGAGAAGCTTTCTTT. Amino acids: CASSESSQGREAFF.

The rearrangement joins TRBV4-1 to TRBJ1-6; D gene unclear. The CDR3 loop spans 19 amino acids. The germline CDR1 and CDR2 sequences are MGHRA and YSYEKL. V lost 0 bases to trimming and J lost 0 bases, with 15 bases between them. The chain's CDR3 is CASSQDGYRESSYNSPLHF. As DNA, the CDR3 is TGCGCCAGCAGCCAAGACGGTTATCGGGAGAGCTCCTATAATTCACCCCTCCACTTT.

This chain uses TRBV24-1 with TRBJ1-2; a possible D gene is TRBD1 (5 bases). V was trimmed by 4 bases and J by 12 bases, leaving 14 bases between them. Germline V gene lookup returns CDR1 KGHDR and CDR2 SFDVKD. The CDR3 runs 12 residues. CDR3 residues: CATSEGPGPHTF. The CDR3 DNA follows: TGTGCCACCAGTGAGGGGCCTGGGCCTCACACCTTC.

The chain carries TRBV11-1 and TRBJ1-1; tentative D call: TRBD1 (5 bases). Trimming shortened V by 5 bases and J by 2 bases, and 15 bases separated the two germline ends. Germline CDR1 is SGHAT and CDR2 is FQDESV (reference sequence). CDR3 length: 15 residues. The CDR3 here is CASSVTQGINTEAFF. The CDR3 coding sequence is TGTGCCAGCAGCGTAACGCAGGGTATCAACACTGAAGCTTTCTTT.

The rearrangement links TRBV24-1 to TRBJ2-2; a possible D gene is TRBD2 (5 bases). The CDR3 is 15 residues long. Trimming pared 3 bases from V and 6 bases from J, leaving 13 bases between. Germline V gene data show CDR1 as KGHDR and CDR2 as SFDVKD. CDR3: CATSDPEGTPGELFF. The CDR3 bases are TGTGCCACCAGTGATCCCGAGGGAACCCCCGGGGAGCTGTTTTTT.

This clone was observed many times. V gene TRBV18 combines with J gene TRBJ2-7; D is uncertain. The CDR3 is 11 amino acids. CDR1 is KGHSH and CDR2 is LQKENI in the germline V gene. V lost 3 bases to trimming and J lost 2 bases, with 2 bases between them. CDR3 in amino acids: CASSPTYEQYF. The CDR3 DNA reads TGTGCCAGCTCACCCACCTACGAGCAGTACTTC. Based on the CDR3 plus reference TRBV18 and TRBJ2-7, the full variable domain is NAGVMQNPRHLVRRRGQEARLRCSPMKGHSHVYWYRQLPEEGLKFMVYLQKENIIDESGMPKERFSAEFPKEGPSILRIQQVVRGDSAAYFCASSPTYEQYFGPGTRLTVT.

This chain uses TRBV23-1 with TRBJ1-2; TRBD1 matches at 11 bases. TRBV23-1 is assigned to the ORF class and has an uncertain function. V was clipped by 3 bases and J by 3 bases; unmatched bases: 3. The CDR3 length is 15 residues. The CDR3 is CASSHVDRGHYGYTF. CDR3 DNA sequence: TGCGCCAGCAGTCACGTGGACAGGGGGCACTATGGCTACACCTTC.

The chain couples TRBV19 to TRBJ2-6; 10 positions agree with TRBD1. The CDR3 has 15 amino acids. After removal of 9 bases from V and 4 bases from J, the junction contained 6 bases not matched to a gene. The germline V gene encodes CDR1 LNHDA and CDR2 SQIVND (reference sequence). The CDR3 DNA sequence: TGTGCCAGCCGGGACAGGGGTTCCGGGGCCAACGTCCTGACTTTC. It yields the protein CASRDRGSGANVLTF.

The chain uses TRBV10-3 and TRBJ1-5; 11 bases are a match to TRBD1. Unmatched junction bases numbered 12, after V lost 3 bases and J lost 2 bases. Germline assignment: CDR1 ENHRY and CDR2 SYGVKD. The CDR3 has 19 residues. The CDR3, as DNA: TGTGCCATCAGTGACCCCGGACAGGGGGCGACCGGCGGCAATCAGCCCCAGCATTTT. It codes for CAISDPGQGATGGNQPQHF.

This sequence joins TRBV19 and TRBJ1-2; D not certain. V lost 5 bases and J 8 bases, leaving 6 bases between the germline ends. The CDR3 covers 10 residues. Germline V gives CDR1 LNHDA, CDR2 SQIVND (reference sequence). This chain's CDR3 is CASSHGGYTF. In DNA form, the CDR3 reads TGTGCCAGTAGTCATGGCGGCTACACCTTC.

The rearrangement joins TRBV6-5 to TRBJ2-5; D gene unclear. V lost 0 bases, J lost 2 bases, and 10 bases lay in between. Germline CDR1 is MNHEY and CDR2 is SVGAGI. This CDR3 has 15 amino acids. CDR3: CASSYSRLKQETQYF. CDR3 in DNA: TGTGCCAGCAGTTACTCGCGGCTGAAGCAAGAGACCCAGTACTTC.

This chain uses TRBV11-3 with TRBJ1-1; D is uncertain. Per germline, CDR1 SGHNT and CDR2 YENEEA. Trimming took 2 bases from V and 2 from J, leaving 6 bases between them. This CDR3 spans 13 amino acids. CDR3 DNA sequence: TGTGCCAGCAGCTTATTCAGTAACACTGAAGCTTTCTTT. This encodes CASSLFSNTEAFF.

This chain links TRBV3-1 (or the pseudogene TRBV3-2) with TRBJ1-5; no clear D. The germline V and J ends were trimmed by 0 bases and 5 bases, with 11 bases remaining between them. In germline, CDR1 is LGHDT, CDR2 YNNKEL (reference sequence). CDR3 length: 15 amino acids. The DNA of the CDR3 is TGTGCCAGCAGCCAAGATCCTAACAGTTATCAGCCCCAGCATTTT. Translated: CASSQDPNSYQPQHF.

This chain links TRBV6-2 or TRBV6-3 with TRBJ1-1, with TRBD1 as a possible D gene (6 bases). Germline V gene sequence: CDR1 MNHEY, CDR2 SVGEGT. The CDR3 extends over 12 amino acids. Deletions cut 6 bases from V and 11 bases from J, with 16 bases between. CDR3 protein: CASSPNTGKAFF. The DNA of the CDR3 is TGTGCCAGCAGCCCGAACACAGGGAAGGCTTTCTTT.